A selection of T cell receptor beta chains follows, all from one sample in a study of blood T cell repertoires in COVID-19. Some clones are missing from TCRdb's copy, which holds only in-frame ones; the method was immunoSEQ multiplex PCR. Among about 200,000 clones listed, 90% to 95% were seen once. Input material: peripheral blood. These receptors all come from a man under 40 with COVID-19, enrolled during active disease. The CDR3 runs from the conserved cysteine through the conserved F or W. Each record gives: clone size, J gene, V gene, D gene, CDR3 DNA, CDR3 protein. D genes are given only for firm matches. Rows may omit the clone size; those that give it use once, few, many or a size class.

>NA|TRBJ1-2|TRBV6-5|TRBD1
TGTGCCAGCAGTAATTACAGGGGAATTTATGGCTACACCTTC
CASSNYRGIYGYTF
>NA|TRBJ2-7|TRBV9|TRBD2
TGTGCCAGCAGCGTGGGGGGGGGACCCTACGAGCAGTACTTC
CASSVGGGPYEQYF
>NA|TRBJ1-2|TRBV5-1|TRBD1
TGCGCCAGCAGTCCGGAGAGGGGGCTTAACTATGGCTACACCTTC
CASSPERGLNYGYTF
>NA|TRBJ1-1|TRBV3-1/TRBV3-2|NA
TGTGCCAGCAGCCAAGATTTTAGGAACACTGAAGCTTTCTTT
CASSQDFRNTEAFF
>few|TRBJ2-5|TRBV3-1/TRBV3-2|NA
TGTGCCAGCAGCCAAATATTCGGAGAGACCCAGTACTTC
CASSQIFGETQYF
>NA|TRBJ1-2|TRBV19|NA
TGTGCCAGTACCCAGACAGCCACAAACTATGGCTACACCTTC
CASTQTATNYGYTF
>NA|TRBJ1-2|TRBV27|TRBD1
TGTGCCAGCAGTTGGGACAGGGCCTATGGCTACACCTTC
CASSWDRAYGYTF
>NA|TRBJ2-5|TRBV30|NA
TGTGCCTGGAGTGTATTGGCTAGCATGGAGACCCAGTACTTC
CAWSVLASMETQYF
>NA|TRBJ1-2|TRBV5-1|TRBD1
TGCGCCAGCAGCTTGGATACGACAGGGGGCTATGGCTACACCTTC
CASSLDTTGGYGYTF
>NA|TRBJ2-3|TRBV5-1|TRBD2
TGCGCCAGCAGCACGGGGGGGATCCGAACAGATACGCAGTATTTT
CASSTGGIRTDTQYF
>NA|TRBJ1-4|TRBV5-1|NA
TGCGCCAGCAGACGCACAGCTGGAACTAATGAAAAACTGTTTTTT
CASRRTAGTNEKLFF
>NA|TRBJ1-1|TRBV20-1|NA
TGCAGTCCCAGTGGGCGGGGGGTGAACACTGAAGCTTTCTTT
CSPSGRGVNTEAFF
>NA|TRBJ2-1|TRBV5-1|TRBD1
TGCGCCAGCAGCTTAACAGGGGGATCCTACAATGAGCAGTTCTTC
CASSLTGGSYNEQFF
>once|TRBJ1-1|TRBV7-2|NA
TGTGCCAGCAGCTTAGTTGGGGCCTTGAACACTGAAGCTTTCTTT
CASSLVGALNTEAFF
>NA|TRBJ2-7|TRBV2|NA
TGTGCCAGTGATCAGCGTGGCAGCTCCTACGAGCAGTACTTC
CASDQRGSSYEQYF
>NA|TRBJ2-1|TRBV14|NA
TGTGCCAGCAGTCCCCCAGGGTTGAATTACAATGAGCAGTTCTTC
CASSPPGLNYNEQFF
>once|TRBJ2-3|TRBV6-5|TRBD2
TGTGCCAGCAGTCCCGGGACTAGTAAAGATACGCAGTATTTT
CASSPGTSKDTQYF
>once|TRBJ1-6|TRBV3-1/TRBV3-2|NA
TGTGCCAGCAGCCTCGCCCCCGGGGCCGGGGGATCACCCCTCCACTTT
CASSLAPGAGGSPLHF
>NA|TRBJ2-3|TRBV19|NA
TGTGCCAGTAGCCCGCGGGGGCCGCTGGGCACAGATACGCAGTATTTT
CASSPRGPLGTDTQYF
>NA|TRBJ1-2|TRBV5-6|TRBD1
TGTGCCAGCAGCGGGGCAGGGGGCGCCGGCTATGGCTACACCTTC
CASSGAGGAGYGYTF
>NA|TRBJ1-5|TRBV6-1|NA
TGTGCCAGCAGTGAAATGTCAGGACAGCTCAATCAGCCCCAGCATTTT
CASSEMSGQLNQPQHF
>NA|TRBJ1-5|TRBV9|TRBD1
TGTGCCAGCAGCGTAGATGGAGGGGGCGGTCAGCCCCAGCATTTT
CASSVDGGGGQPQHF
>NA|TRBJ2-1|TRBV6-4|NA
TGTGCCAGCAGTGTCGCAGGGGGGCACAATGAGCAGTTCTTC
CASSVAGGHNEQFF
>NA|TRBJ1-2|TRBV4-2|NA
TGTGCCAGCAGCCACGTGGAGGAAGGTGGCTACACCTTC
CASSHVEEGGYTF
>NA|TRBJ1-1|TRBV2|NA
TGTGCCAGCAGTGAAGCGGGGGGGCGTACTGAAGCTTTCTTT
CASSEAGGRTEAFF
>NA|TRBJ1-2|TRBV13|NA
TGTGCCAGCAGCGTGACACGACCTTCCTATGGCTACACCTTC
CASSVTRPSYGYTF
>NA|TRBJ2-5|TRBV6-6|NA
TGTGCCAGCAGTCGGGGCGGGGGGACAGTAGAGACCCAGTACTTC
CASSRGGGTVETQYF